Included here is one T cell receptor beta chain sequence, with context. Its antigen is still unknown. Germline CDR1 and CDR2: MGHDK and SYGVNS. The ends lost 3 bases at V and 2 bases at J; junction bases unmatched: 5. The CDR3 sequence is 16 residues long. The data stem from a study of shared clonotypes between healthy human individuals. The assay was immunoSEQ multiplex PCR, and TCRdb's table has in-frame clones only and misses some. The repertoire includes 1.4 million or so clones, around 98.5% of them detected once, and 0.3% to 0.45% sits in the top ten. The study's findings and limits: Large depth notwithstanding, sorted-subset sequencing proved incomplete by rarefaction.

The TCR originated in a man aged 30-40 years in good health. The rearrangement links TRBV25-1 to TRBJ2-1; 9 bases align to TRBD2. The specimen sequenced was naive CD4+ T cells sorted from blood. The subset here: CD45RA+ positively selected. The DNA for the CDR3 is TGTGCCAGCAGTGATGTATTAGCGGGAGCCTACAATGAGCAGTTCTTC. As protein: CASSDVLAGAYNEQFF.